This T cell receptor (beta chain) was documented in a study of T-cell memory formation after mild COVID-19. On the study more broadly: Each donor largely had its own TCR clusters.

TCRdb analysed the 5' RACE reads with MiXCR anew, one entry per CDR3 protein. The sample carries 550,000 to 600,000 distinct CDR3 sequences, roughly 17% recorded once. The study, taken as a whole, reports: Largely, contracting CD4+ clones fell within CM and EM, and contracting CD8+ clones within EMRA.

This clonotype was seen a few times. The antigen remains undetermined. This CDR3 is built from 15 residues. Trimming pared 3 bases from V and 2 bases from J, leaving 13 bases between. The material sequenced was PBMCs or a T cell subset sorted from them (not recorded which). This TCR was sampled from an adult woman who had mild COVID-19 (a few samples of this study predate the infection). Cell type and time point are not known. The V call is TRBV12-3 or TRBV12-4, the J call TRBJ1-1; weak D call: TRBD1 (5 bases). CDR3 coding DNA: TGTGCCAGCAGTTTGAGGCAGGGCCAAAACACTGAAGCTTTCTTT. This codes for CASSLRQGQNTEAFF.